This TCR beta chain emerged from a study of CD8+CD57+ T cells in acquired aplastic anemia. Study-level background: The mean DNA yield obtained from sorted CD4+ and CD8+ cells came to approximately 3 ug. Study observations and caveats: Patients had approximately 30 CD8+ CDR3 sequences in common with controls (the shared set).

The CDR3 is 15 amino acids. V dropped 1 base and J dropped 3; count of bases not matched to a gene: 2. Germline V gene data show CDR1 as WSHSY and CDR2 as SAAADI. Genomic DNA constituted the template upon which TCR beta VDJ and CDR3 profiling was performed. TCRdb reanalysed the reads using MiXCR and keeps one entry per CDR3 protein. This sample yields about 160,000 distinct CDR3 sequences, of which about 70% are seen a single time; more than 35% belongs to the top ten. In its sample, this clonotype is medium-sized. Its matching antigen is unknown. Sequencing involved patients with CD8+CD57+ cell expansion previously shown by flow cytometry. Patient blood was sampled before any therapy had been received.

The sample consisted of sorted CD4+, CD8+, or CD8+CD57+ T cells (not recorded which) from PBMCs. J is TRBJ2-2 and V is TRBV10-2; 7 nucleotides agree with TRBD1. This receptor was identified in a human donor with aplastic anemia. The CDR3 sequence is CASSEWGQYTGELFF. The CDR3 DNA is TGCGCCAGCAGTGAGTGGGGACAGTACACCGGGGAGCTGTTTTTT.